What follows is one TCR beta chain and its context. Its antigen is currently unknown. This entry is derived from a study of T-cell reconstitution after alpha-beta-depleted transplantation in children. Notes on the study in general: Several hundred rapidly expanded clones from non-depleted graft cells reportedly supplied alpha-beta T cells about two months post-transplant.

Unique molecular identifiers were built into the TCRbeta library. TCRdb re-called the PCR reads with MiXCR, one entry per CDR3 protein. In the table there are 700,000 to 950,000 distinct CDR3 sequences, around 17% of which are singletons. V lost 4 bases and J lost 9; bases outside the gene matches: 6. Germline CDR1 LGHDT, CDR2 YNNKEL (reference sequence). This CDR3 contains 13 residues. The clonotype was recovered from a male patient younger than 18 who had a stem cell transplant for acute lymphoblastic leukemia, so the T cells may come from the graft donor. Source: PBMCs, mostly from graft donor cells, taken 360 days after TCRalphabeta/CD19-depleted stem cell transplant. The chain is built from TRBV3-1 and TRBJ2-1, with 7 bases that match TRBD1. The CDR3 DNA is TGTGCCAGCAGCCGGACGACAGGGAGTGAGCAGTTCTTC. Its translation: CASSRTTGSEQFF.